The 16 T cell receptor beta chains given below trace back to one sample, sequenced in a study of liver allograft versus peripheral blood T cells. Study background: Repertoires of T cell receptors in transplanted livers were compared with recipients' peripheral blood repertoires.

TCRdb passed the reads through MiXCR, listing each CDR3 protein once. The table shows some 1,300 distinct CDR3 sequences, with 14% to 15% occurring only once. The receptors derive from a human patient who had a liver transplant. The graft donor may account for some of the T cells.

The chain couples TRBV19 to TRBJ1-6; D might be TRBD1 (5 bases). This CDR3 has 15 amino acids. V gave up 5 bases and J gave up 13 bases, with 21 bases separating them. From germline, CDR1 is LNHDA and CDR2 SQIVND (reference sequence). The CDR3 protein is CASSDQRGGRGPLHF. CDR3 nucleotides: TGTGCCAGTAGTGACCAGCGTGGGGGACGGGGGCCCCTCCACTTT. Based on the CDR3 plus reference TRBV19 and TRBJ1-6, the full variable domain is DGGITQSPKYLFRKEGQNVTLSCEQNLNHDAMYWYRQDPGQGLRLIYYSQIVNDFQKGDIAEGYSVSREKKESFPLTVTSAQKNPTAFYLCASSDQRGGRGPLHFGNGTRLTVT.

This clonotype is medium-sized (0.01 to 0.1%). The chain combines TRBV20-1 with TRBJ1-5, with D unresolved. V dropped 0 bases and J dropped 9 bases, with 9 bases sitting between them. CDR3 length equals 12 residues. Germline loops: CDR1 DFQATT, CDR2 SNEGSKA (reference sequence). The CDR3 loop reads CSAREYAGPQHF. The CDR3 DNA is TGCAGTGCTAGAGAATATGCGGGGCCCCAGCATTTT.

Concerning this clonotype itself: A read error is likely here: a far larger clone is one base away. The chain joins TRBV28 to TRBJ1-5; tentative D call: TRBD1 (6 bases). With 6 bases removed from V and 0 bases from J, the gap between germline ends came to 21 bases. Germline V gene sequence: CDR1 MDHEN, CDR2 SYDVKM. This CDR3 contains 18 residues. CDR3 DNA sequence: TGTGCCAGCAGCTCCAGACCCGAGACAGGCTATAGCAATCAGCCCCAGCATTTT. Protein product: CASSSRPETGYSNQPQHF.

Judged by abundance, this clonotype is medium-sized. The chain joins TRBV5-4 to TRBJ1-6; 7 bases are a match to TRBD1. V was pared by 4 bases and J by 7 bases, with 8 bases of the junction left unmatched. Germline CDR1 and CDR2: SGHNT and YYREEE (reference sequence). The CDR3 has 15 amino acids. CDR3 loop: CASSAGTALNSPLHF. The CDR3 DNA reads TGTGCCAGCAGCGCCGGGACAGCACTAAATTCACCCCTCCACTTT.

Judged by abundance, this clonotype is large. This chain links TRBV28 with TRBJ1-2, with unresolved D. The germline V and J ends were trimmed by 8 bases and 8 bases, with 9 bases remaining between them. Germline loops: CDR1 MDHEN, CDR2 SYDVKM. The CDR3 covers 10 residues. In DNA, the CDR3 is TGTGCCAGCGGCGGACGCGGCTACACCTTC. Protein product: CASGGRGYTF.

By sample share, this clonotype is medium-sized. Here the CDR3 reads CASSSLGTSGSYEQYF. The CDR3 coding sequence is TGTGCCAGCAGTTCCCTTGGGACTAGCGGTTCCTACGAGCAGTACTTC. This chain uses TRBV28 with TRBJ2-7; 11 positions agree with TRBD2. From germline, CDR1 is MDHEN and CDR2 SYDVKM. The J segment lost 1 base and the V segment lost 4 bases, leaving 6 bases of the junction unmatched. This CDR3 contains 16 residues.

Concerning this clonotype itself: With a far larger clone one base away, a read error is the likely cause. The chain combines TRBV6-6 with TRBJ1-2; D not certain. This CDR3 contains 13 residues. Germline V CDR1 and CDR2: MNHNY, SVGAGI (reference sequence). With 9 bases removed from V and 4 bases from J, the gap between germline ends came to 15 bases. The DNA of the CDR3 is TGTGCCAGAAGTGAAGGACTGCGCTATGGCTACACCTTC. Its translation: CARSEGLRYGYTF.

Relative to its sample, this clonotype is medium-sized (0.01 to 0.1%). The chain couples TRBV30 to TRBJ2-3; TRBD2 aligns across 7 bases. This CDR3 is built from 16 residues. CDR1 and CDR2 from the germline V gene are GTSNPN and SVGIG (reference sequence). J lost 2 bases, V lost 3 bases, and 11 bases had no gene match. Here the CDR3 DNA reads TGTGCCTGGAGACGTGGGGCTAGCGGAAACACAGATACGCAGTATTTT. Amino acid sequence: CAWRRGASGNTDTQYF.

The rearrangement uses TRBV2 and TRBJ1-6; D remains unclear. CDR1 is SNHLY, CDR2 FYNNEI, per germline. The CDR3 spans 13 residues. Trimming stripped 6 bases from V and 7 bases from J, with 10 bases between. The CDR3 DNA sequence: TGTGCCAGCAGCCGGGCCGGGAATTCACCCCTCCACTTT. It specifies CASSRAGNSPLHF.

This clonotype is large (0.1 to 1%) in the sample. The rearrangement links TRBV27 to TRBJ1-6; 11 bases map to TRBD1. The CDR3 is 18 amino acids. CDR1 and CDR2 from the germline V gene are MNHEY and SMNVEV (reference sequence). Unmatched junction bases numbered 15, after V lost 6 bases and J lost 8 bases. Here the CDR3 DNA reads TGTGCCAGCAGCCAACCTCTCGGACAGGGGGCGACGGATTCACCCCTCCACTTT. Translation gives CASSQPLGQGATDSPLHF.

As to this clonotype: This may arise from a read error, as a much more abundant clone is one base away. J is TRBJ2-3 and V is TRBV5-6; 11 nucleotides align to TRBD1. Germline V gene lookup returns CDR1 SGHDT and CDR2 YYEEEE. There are 16 residues in the CDR3. CDR3 loop: CASSFLGQGASDTKYF. The DNA of the CDR3 is TGTGCCAGCAGCTTTTTAGGACAGGGGGCTTCAGATACGAAGTATTTT.

Worth noting for this clonotype: With a far larger clone one base away, a read error is the likely cause. The V call is TRBV7-2, the J call TRBJ1-2; D remains ambiguous. CDR1 and CDR2 from the germline V gene are SGHTA and FQGNSA. The CDR3 spans 13 residues. The CDR3, as DNA: TGTGCCAACAGCTTGGGCCGGAACTATGGCTACACCTTC. Its protein product is CANSLGRNYGYTF.

Sample share makes this clonotype medium-sized. This chain links TRBV27 with TRBJ1-5, with D hard to call. CDR1 is MNHEY and CDR2 is SMNVEV in the germline V gene (reference sequence). CDR3 length: 14 amino acids. V dropped 5 bases and J dropped 0 bases, with 8 bases sitting between them. For the CDR3, the DNA is TGTGCCAGCAGTACCATTAATAGCAATCAGCCCCAGCATTTT. Translating gives CASSTINSNQPQHF.

By its share, this clonotype is medium-sized. The chain combines TRBV12-5 with TRBJ1-2; the D is unclear. With 2 bases removed from V and 4 bases from J, the gap between germline ends came to 11 bases. From germline, CDR1 is LGHNT and CDR2 FRNRAP. The CDR3 consists of 14 residues. The CDR3 region has the DNA TGTGCTAGTGGTTTGTATGGCTCCGCCTATGGCTACACCTTC. Its protein product is CASGLYGSAYGYTF.

This clonotype is labeled as medium-sized (0.01 to 0.1%). The chain employs TRBV20-1 and TRBJ1-5; tentative D call: TRBD1 (5 bases). With 4 bases removed from V and 3 bases from J, the gap between germline ends came to 16 bases. Germline lookup yields CDR1 DFQATT and CDR2 SNEGSKA (reference sequence). The CDR3 consists of 15 residues. Written as DNA, the CDR3 is TGCAGTGCTACTCGGACGGGGCGGGACAATCAGCCCCAGCATTTT. Encoded protein: CSATRTGRDNQPQHF.

Judged by abundance, this clonotype is medium-sized. The chain uses TRBV29-1 and TRBJ2-5; D perhaps matches TRBD2 (5 bases). The germline gives CDR1 SQVTM, CDR2 ANQGSEA. This CDR3 has 12 residues. V shed 4 bases and J shed 5 bases, with 11 bases lying between them. CDR3: CSVAEGWETQYF. In DNA, the CDR3 is TGCAGCGTTGCTGAGGGTTGGGAGACCCAGTACTTC.